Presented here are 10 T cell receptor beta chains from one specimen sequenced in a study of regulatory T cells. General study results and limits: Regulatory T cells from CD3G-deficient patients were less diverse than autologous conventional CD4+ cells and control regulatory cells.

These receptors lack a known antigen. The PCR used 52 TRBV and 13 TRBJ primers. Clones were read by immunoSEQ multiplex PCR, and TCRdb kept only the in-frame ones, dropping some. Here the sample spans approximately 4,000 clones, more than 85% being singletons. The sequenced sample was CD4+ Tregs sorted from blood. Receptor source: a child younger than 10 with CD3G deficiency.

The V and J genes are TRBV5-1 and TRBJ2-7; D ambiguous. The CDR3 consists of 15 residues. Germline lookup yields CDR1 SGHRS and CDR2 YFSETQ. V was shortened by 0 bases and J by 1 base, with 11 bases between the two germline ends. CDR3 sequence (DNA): TGCGCCAGCAGCTTGGCCTCAGGCGGATCCTACGAGCAGTACTTC. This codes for CASSLASGGSYEQYF.

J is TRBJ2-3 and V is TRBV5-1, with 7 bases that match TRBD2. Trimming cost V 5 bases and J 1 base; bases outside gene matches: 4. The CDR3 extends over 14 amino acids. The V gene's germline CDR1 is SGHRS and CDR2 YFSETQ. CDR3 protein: CASRAGAGTDTQYF. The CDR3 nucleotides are TGCGCCAGCAGGGCGGGAGCGGGCACAGATACGCAGTATTTT.

The CDR3 sequence: CASSQGETKVYEQYF. Written as DNA, the CDR3 is TGCGCCAGCAGCCAAGGGGAGACAAAGGTCTACGAGCAGTACTTC. This chain uses TRBV4-1 with TRBJ2-7, with D possibly matching TRBD2 (5 bases). The CDR3 is 15 residues long. Trimming left V 1 base short and J 3 bases short, with 13 bases between. Germline CDR1 is MGHRA and CDR2 is YSYEKL.

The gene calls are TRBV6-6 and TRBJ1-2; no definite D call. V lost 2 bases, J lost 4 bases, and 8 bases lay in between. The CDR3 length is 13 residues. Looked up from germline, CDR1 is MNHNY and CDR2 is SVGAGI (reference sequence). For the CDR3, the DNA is TGTGCCAGCAGTTACGCCACCTCCTATGGCTACACCTTC. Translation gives CASSYATSYGYTF.

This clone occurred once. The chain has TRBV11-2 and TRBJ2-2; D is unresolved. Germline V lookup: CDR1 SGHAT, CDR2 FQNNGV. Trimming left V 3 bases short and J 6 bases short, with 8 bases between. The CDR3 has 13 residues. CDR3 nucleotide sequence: TGTGCCAGCAGCTTTACCGGGCCCGGGGAGCTGTTTTTT. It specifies CASSFTGPGELFF.

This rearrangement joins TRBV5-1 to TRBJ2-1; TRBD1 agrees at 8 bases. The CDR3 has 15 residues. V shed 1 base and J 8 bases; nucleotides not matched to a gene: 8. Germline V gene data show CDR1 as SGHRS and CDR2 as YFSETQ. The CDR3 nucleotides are TGCGCCAGCAGCTTGTGGGAGTCCAGGGGGCATGAGCAGTTCTTC. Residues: CASSLWESRGHEQFF.

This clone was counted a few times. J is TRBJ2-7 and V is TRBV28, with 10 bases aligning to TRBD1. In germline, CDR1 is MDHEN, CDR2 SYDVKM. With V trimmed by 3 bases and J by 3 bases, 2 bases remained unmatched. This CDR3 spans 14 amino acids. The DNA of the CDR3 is TGTGCCAGCAGTTTTGGACAGGGGGTCTACGAGCAGTACTTC. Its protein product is CASSFGQGVYEQYF.

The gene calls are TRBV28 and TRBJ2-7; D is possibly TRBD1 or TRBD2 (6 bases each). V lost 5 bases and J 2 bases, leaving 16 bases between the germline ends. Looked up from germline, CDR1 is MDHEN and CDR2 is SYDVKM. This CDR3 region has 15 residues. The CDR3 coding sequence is TGTGCCAGCAGTGAGGGGGGCGGGATGACCTACGAGCAGTACTTC. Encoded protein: CASSEGGGMTYEQYF. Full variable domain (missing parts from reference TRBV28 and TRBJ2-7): DVKVTQSSRYLVKRTGEKVFLECVQDMDHENMFWYRQDPGLGLRLIYFSYDVKMKEKGDIPEGYSVSREKKERFSLILESASTNQTSMYLCASSEGGGMTYEQYFGPGTRLTVT.

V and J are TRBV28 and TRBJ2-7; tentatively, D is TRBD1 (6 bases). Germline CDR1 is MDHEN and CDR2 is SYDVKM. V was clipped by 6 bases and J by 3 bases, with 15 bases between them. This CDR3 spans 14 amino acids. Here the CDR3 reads CASRSRRGGYEQYF. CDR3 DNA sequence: TGTGCCAGCAGATCCCGCAGGGGTGGCTACGAGCAGTACTTC.

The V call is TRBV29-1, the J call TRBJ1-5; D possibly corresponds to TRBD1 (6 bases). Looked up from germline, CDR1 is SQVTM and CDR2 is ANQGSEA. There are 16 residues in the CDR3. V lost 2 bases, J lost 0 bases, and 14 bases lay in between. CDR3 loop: CSVEQGYRCSNQPQHF. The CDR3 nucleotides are TGCAGCGTTGAACAGGGGTATAGGTGTAGCAATCAGCCCCAGCATTTT.